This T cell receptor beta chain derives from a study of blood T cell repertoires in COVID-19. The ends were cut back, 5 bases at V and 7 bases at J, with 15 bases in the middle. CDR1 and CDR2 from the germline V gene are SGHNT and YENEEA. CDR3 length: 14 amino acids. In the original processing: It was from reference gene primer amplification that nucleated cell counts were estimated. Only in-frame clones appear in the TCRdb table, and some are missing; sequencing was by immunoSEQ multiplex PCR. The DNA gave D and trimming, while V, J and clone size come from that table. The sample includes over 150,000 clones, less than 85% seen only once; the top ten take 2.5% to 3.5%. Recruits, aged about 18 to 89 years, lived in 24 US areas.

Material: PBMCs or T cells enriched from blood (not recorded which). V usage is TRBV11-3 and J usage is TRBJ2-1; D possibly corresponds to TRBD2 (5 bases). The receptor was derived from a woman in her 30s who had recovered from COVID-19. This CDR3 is CASSEGGGWNEQFF. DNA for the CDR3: TGTGCCAGCAGCGAGGGCGGAGGTTGGAATGAGCAGTTCTTC.